This T cell receptor (beta chain) was profiled in a study of blood T cell repertoires in COVID-19. Looked up from germline, CDR1 is LGHDT and CDR2 is YNNKEL (reference sequence). CDR3 size: 15 residues. V was cut by 0 bases and J by 2 bases, with 8 bases left in between. Measured with immunoSEQ multiplex PCR; TCRdb has only the in-frame clones, and not every one. The repertoire holds 100,000 to 150,000 clones, with approximately 68% as singletons. The gene calls are TRBV3-1 (or the pseudogene TRBV3-2) and TRBJ1-3; the D gene is possibly TRBD1 (5 bases). Sequencing was done on a sample of peripheral blood. The clonotype was recovered from a woman between 65 and 79 years old with acute or convalescent COVID-19. In DNA, the CDR3 is TGTGCCAGCAGCCAAGATCCAGGGACTGGAAACACCATATATTTT. Protein sequence: CASSQDPGTGNTIYF.